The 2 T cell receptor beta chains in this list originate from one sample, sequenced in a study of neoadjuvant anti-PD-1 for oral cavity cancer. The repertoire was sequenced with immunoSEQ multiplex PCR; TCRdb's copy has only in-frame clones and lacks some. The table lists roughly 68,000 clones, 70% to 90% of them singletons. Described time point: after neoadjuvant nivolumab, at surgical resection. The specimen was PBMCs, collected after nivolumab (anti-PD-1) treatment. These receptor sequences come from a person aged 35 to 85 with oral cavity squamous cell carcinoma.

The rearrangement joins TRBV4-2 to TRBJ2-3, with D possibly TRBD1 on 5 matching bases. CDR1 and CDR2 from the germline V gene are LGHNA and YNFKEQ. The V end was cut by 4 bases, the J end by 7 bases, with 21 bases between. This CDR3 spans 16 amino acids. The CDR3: CASSLPDWKGRYTQYF. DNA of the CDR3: TGTGCCAGCAGCCTTCCTGACTGGAAGGGGCGATATACGCAGTATTTT.

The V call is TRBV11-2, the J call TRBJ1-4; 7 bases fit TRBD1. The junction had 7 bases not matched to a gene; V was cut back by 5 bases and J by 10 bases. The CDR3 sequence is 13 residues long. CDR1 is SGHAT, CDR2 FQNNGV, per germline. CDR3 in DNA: TGTGCCAGCAGCGGGCGCAACAGGGGAAAACTGTTTTTT. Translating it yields CASSGRNRGKLFF.